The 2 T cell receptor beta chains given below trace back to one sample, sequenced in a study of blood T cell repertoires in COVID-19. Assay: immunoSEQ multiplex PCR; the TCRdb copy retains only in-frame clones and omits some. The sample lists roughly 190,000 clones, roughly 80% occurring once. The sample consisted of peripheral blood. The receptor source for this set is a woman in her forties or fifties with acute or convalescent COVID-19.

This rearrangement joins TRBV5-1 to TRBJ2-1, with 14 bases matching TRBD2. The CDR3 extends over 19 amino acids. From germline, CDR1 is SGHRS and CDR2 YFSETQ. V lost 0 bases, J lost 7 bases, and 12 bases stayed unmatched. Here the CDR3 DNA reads TGCGCCAGCAGCTTGGCCTTCTTGGGACTAGCGGGGGAGCTAAATGAGCAGTTCTTC. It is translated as CASSLAFLGLAGELNEQFF. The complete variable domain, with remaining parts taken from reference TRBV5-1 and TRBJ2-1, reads KAGVTQTPRYLIKTRGQQVTLSCSPISGHRSVSWYQQTPGQGLQFLFEYFSETQRNKGNFPGRFSGRQFSNSRSEMNVSTLELGDSALYLCASSLAFLGLAGELNEQFFGPGTRLTVL.

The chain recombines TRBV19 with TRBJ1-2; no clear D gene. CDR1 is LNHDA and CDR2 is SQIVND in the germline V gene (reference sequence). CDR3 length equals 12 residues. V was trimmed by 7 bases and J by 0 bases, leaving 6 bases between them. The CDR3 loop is CASTGANYGYTF. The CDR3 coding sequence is TGTGCCAGTACCGGAGCTAACTATGGCTACACCTTC. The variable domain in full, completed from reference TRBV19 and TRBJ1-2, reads DGGITQSPKYLFRKEGQNVTLSCEQNLNHDAMYWYRQDPGQGLRLIYYSQIVNDFQKGDIAEGYSVSREKKESFPLTVTSAQKNPTAFYLCASTGANYGYTFGSGTRLTVV.